This T cell receptor (beta chain) was observed in a study of patients and donors after allogeneic stem cell transplantation. Via MiXCR, TCRdb re-called the RT-PCR reads, giving one row per CDR3 protein. The data contain 920,000 or so distinct CDR3 sequences, more than 15% of them singletons. Germline assignment: CDR1 SGHRS and CDR2 YFSETQ. V lost 0 bases, J lost 2 bases, and 8 bases lay in between. This CDR3 is built from 14 residues. The TCR was taken from a human donor who was either an allogeneic HSCT recipient or a stem cell or donor lymphocyte infusion donor (not recorded which). It is not recorded whose cells these are; they may come from a transplant donor. The sequencing sample was made of blood, either unsorted or a sorted T cell fraction (not recorded which). The rearrangement joins TRBV5-1 to TRBJ2-5; D call uncertain. CDR3 sequence: CASSLELGQETQYF. The CDR3 DNA follows: TGCGCCAGCAGCTTGGAGCTGGGGCAAGAGACCCAGTACTTC.